This T cell receptor beta chain was obtained from a study of OX40 agonist ivuxolimab in advanced cancers. Study as a whole: Dose-escalation patients suffered from hepatocellular carcinoma, melanoma, renal cell or head and neck cancer. Antecedent anti-PD-1, anti-PD-L1 or anti-CTLA-4 therapy was permissible, with around 41% having received some. Participants, 82.7% male, averaged roughly 60 years of age, ranging from roughly 20 to 80.

The repertoire was sequenced with immunoSEQ multiplex PCR; TCRdb's copy has only in-frame clones and lacks some. Found here are more than 80,000 clones, about 89% of them singletons; the top ten hold around 1.5%. The CDR3 sequence is 11 residues long. Trimming shortened V by 6 bases and J by 9 bases, and 12 bases separated the two germline ends. Germline assignment: CDR1 MNHEY and CDR2 SMNVEV (reference sequence). The rearrangement links TRBV27 to TRBJ2-7; no definite D call. Sequencing used CD4+ or CD8+ T cells sorted from blood, obtained in a trial of the OX40 agonist ivuxolimab. The clonotype was recovered from an adult with an advanced solid tumor such as melanoma, head and neck, liver or kidney cancer. The CDR3 sequence is CASRSLGAQYF. The CDR3 coding sequence is TGTGCCAGCAGGTCCCTGGGTGCGCAGTACTTC.